One sample yielded the 16 T cell receptor beta chains listed below, sequenced in a study of T cells after posttransplantation cyclophosphamide. The method was immunoSEQ multiplex PCR; TCRdb's version includes in-frame clones alone and lacks a portion of them. The repertoire consists of about 30,000 clones, none detected only once. Source material: PBMCs. The receptors were sampled from a woman in her 30s in good health and a related stem cell transplant donor.

There are a few counts of this clone. The CDR3 region has the DNA TGTGCCAGCAGCCAAGAAGAGGGGGCGGGAGCTGAAGCTTTCTTT. It yields the protein CASSQEEGAGAEAFF. The V gene is TRBV4-2, the J gene TRBJ1-1; TRBD1 matches 7 bases. V trimming: 0 bases; J trimming: 6 bases; junction bases outside the gene matches: 7. Germline V gene lookup returns CDR1 LGHNA and CDR2 YNFKEQ. The CDR3 is 15 residues long.

This clone was seen at least ten times. This chain uses TRBV7-9 with TRBJ1-4; D ambiguous. The CDR3 length is 15 residues. The germline CDR1 and CDR2 sequences are SEHNR and FQNEAQ (reference sequence). V dropped 2 bases and J dropped 3 bases, with 10 bases sitting between them. The CDR3 region has the DNA TGTGCCAGCAGCTTATCGGCGGAACCTAATGAAAAACTGTTTTTT. Protein sequence: CASSLSAEPNEKLFF. Filled out from reference TRBV7-9 and TRBJ1-4, the complete variable domain reads DTGVSQNPRHKITKRGQNVTFRCDPISEHNRLYWYRQTLGQGPEFLTYFQNEAQLEKSRLLSDRFSAERPKGSFSTLEIQRTEQGDSAMYLCASSLSAEPNEKLFFGSGTQLSVL.

The J gene is TRBJ2-7, the V gene TRBV7-2; D is possibly TRBD1 (6 bases). The CDR3 runs 17 residues. CDR1 is SGHTA, CDR2 FQGNSA, per germline. Trimming removed 6 bases at V and 2 bases at J, with 23 bases between. DNA of the CDR3: TGTGCCAGCAGGGGTCCGGCAAAGGGACACGATGCCTACGAGCAGTACTTC. It codes for CASRGPAKGHDAYEQYF.

The V call is TRBV9, the J call TRBJ2-7; weak D call: TRBD1 (6 bases). V was cut by 0 bases and J by 2 bases, with 9 bases left in between. Germline lookup yields CDR1 SGDLS and CDR2 YYNGEE. CDR3 length equals 14 residues. The CDR3 protein is CASSVVGGTYEQYF. The CDR3 DNA reads TGTGCCAGCAGCGTAGTAGGGGGTACCTACGAGCAGTACTTC.

The J gene is TRBJ2-2, the V gene TRBV6-4; 8 positions agree with TRBD1. The CDR3 is made up of 15 amino acids. The V and J ends lost 8 bases and 1 base, in that order; junction bases with no gene match: 6. Germline loops: CDR1 MRHNA, CDR2 SNTAGT. The DNA of the CDR3 is TGTGCCAGCTCCCACGACAGGGGGAACACCGGGGAGCTGTTTTTT. It is translated as CASSHDRGNTGELFF.

This clone was counted a few times. The CDR3 nucleotides are TGTGCCTGGCAGACACAGGGGGCATATGGCTACACCTTC. Protein product: CAWQTQGAYGYTF. The chain joins TRBV30 to TRBJ1-2; 9 positions agree with TRBD1. This CDR3 spans 13 amino acids. Per the germline V gene, CDR1 is GTSNPN and CDR2 is SVGIG (reference sequence). Trimming took 5 bases from V and 5 from J; bases not matched to a gene: 6. Full variable domain (missing parts from reference TRBV30 and TRBJ1-2): SQTIHQWPATLVQPVGSPLSLECTVEGTSNPNLYWYRQAAGRGLQLLFYSVGIGQISSEVPQNLSASRPQDRQFILSSKKLLLSDSGFYLCAWQTQGAYGYTFGSGTRLTVV.

The chain couples TRBV5-1 to TRBJ2-5, with 9 bases aligning to TRBD2. J was trimmed by 2 bases and V by 1 base; bases with no gene match: 3. CDR3 length: 15 amino acids. Germline CDR1 reads SGHRS; CDR2 reads YFSETQ. CDR3 loop: CASSLPLAGQETQYF. The CDR3 nucleotides are TGCGCCAGCAGCTTGCCACTAGCGGGTCAAGAGACCCAGTACTTC.

The chain recombines TRBV5-1 with TRBJ2-3, with TRBD2 identical over 14 bases. V lost 0 bases, J lost 5 bases, and 2 bases stayed unmatched. CDR1 is SGHRS, CDR2 YFSETQ, per germline. This CDR3 comprises 16 residues. CDR3 sequence reads: CASSLVGTSGGDTQYF. CDR3 DNA sequence: TGCGCCAGCAGCTTGGTCGGGACTAGCGGGGGAGATACGCAGTATTTT.

This clone was recorded at least ten times. The V and J genes are TRBV27 and TRBJ2-7; D gene uncertain. The CDR3 has 14 residues. CDR1 and CDR2 (germline): MNHEY, SMNVEV (reference sequence). V shed 2 bases and J shed 1 base, with 9 bases lying between them. DNA of the CDR3: TGTGCCAGCAGTTTAGGTCCAGGATCCTACGAGCAGTACTTC. Its protein is CASSLGPGSYEQYF.

This clone has just a few counts. The rearrangement joins TRBV11-2 to TRBJ1-1, with a possible D match to TRBD1 (5 bases). Trimming cost V 5 bases and J 2 bases, with 12 bases left between them. This CDR3 has 14 amino acids. From germline, CDR1 is SGHAT and CDR2 FQNNGV. The DNA for the CDR3 is TGTGCCAGCAGCAGGACATGGTTCAACACTGAAGCTTTCTTT. It specifies CASSRTWFNTEAFF.

This clone was seen repeatedly, ten times or more. The CDR3 nucleotides are TGTGCCAGCAGCTCATACGTACTAGCCCCTCGCACAGATACGCAGTATTTT. This codes for CASSSYVLAPRTDTQYF. The rearrangement uses TRBV5-6 and TRBJ2-3; D perhaps matches TRBD2 (6 bases). The CDR3 is 17 residues long. CDR1 is SGHDT and CDR2 is YYEEEE in the germline V gene. V was pared by 3 bases and J by 1 base, with 18 bases between. Full variable domain (outside the CDR3, taken from reference TRBV5-6 and TRBJ2-3): DAGVTQSPTHLIKTRGQQVTLRCSPKSGHDTVSWYQQALGQGPQFIFQYYEEEERQRGNFPDRFSGHQFPNYSSELNVNALLLGDSALYLCASSSYVLAPRTDTQYFGPGTRLTVL.

This clone was seen at least ten times. CDR3 region: CASSRTGGFAGELFF. In nucleotides, the CDR3 is TGTGCCAGTAGCCGGACAGGGGGTTTCGCCGGGGAGCTGTTTTTT. The chain employs TRBV19 and TRBJ2-2; TRBD1 matches at 10 bases. CDR3 length equals 15 residues. CDR1 and CDR2 (germline): LNHDA, SQIVND (reference sequence). With 6 bases clipped from V and 6 bases from J, the junction kept 7 bases outside the gene matches.

This clone appeared many times. V gene TRBV19 combines with J gene TRBJ1-5; no definite D call. This CDR3 contains 12 residues. The V gene lost 0 bases and the J gene lost 10 bases, with 7 bases spanning the gap. Per germline, CDR1 LNHDA and CDR2 SQIVND (reference sequence). The CDR3 nucleotides read TGTGCCAGTAGTATAGAAGGCAGACCCCAGCATTTT. Translation gives CASSIEGRPQHF. Complete variable domain (other parts from reference TRBV19 and TRBJ1-5): DGGITQSPKYLFRKEGQNVTLSCEQNLNHDAMYWYRQDPGQGLRLIYYSQIVNDFQKGDIAEGYSVSREKKESFPLTVTSAQKNPTAFYLCASSIEGRPQHFGDGTRLSIL.

This clone was seen many times. The gene calls are TRBV5-1 and TRBJ1-1; possible D gene TRBD1, 5 bases. The CDR3 contains 15 residues. The ends were cut back, 4 bases at V and 5 bases at J, with 18 bases in the middle. In germline, CDR1 is SGHRS, CDR2 YFSETQ. This chain's CDR3 is CASSRRDSGETEAFF. The CDR3 nucleotides are TGCGCCAGCAGCAGAAGAGACAGTGGAGAAACTGAAGCTTTCTTT.

This clone has ten or more counts. This chain uses TRBV19 with TRBJ1-1, with D perhaps matching TRBD1 (5 bases). The germline V gene encodes CDR1 LNHDA and CDR2 SQIVND (reference sequence). CDR3 length: 16 amino acids. The V and J ends lost 7 bases and 5 bases respectively, with 23 bases between them. The CDR3: CASTPGGRVRGTEAFF. In nucleotides, the CDR3 is TGTGCCAGTACTCCGGGGGGTAGAGTCCGAGGGACTGAAGCTTTCTTT.

V gene TRBV11-3 combines with J gene TRBJ2-3; 9 nucleotides line up with TRBD2. The CDR3 length is 15 residues. Germline assignment: CDR1 SGHNT and CDR2 YENEEA. V was pared by 5 bases and J by 6 bases, with 9 bases of the junction left unmatched. CDR3 DNA: TGTGCCAGCAGCCGCCGGCGGGGGGGCGATGATACGCAGTATTTT. This encodes CASSRRRGGDDTQYF.